Listed below are T cell receptor beta chains from one sample, sequenced in a study of neoadjuvant nivolumab and ipilimumab in lung cancer. Sequencing used immunoSEQ multiplex PCR; TCRdb keeps in-frame clones, though not all of them. Of about 30,000 clones in the sample, about 80% were seen once. The source was tumor tissue, collected after neoadjuvant nivolumab, alone or with ipilimumab, at or shortly before surgery. The receptors were sampled from an adult with non-small cell lung cancer. Both conserved end residues are part of each CDR3. Fields, in order: J gene, clone size, CDR3 length, D gene, V gene, CDR3 protein, CDR3 DNA. The D gene is left open where the match is weak. A clone size is listed for some rows: how often the clone was seen (once, few, many), or a class if it is expanded.

j_gene: TRBJ2-5
abundance: NA
len: 13
d_gene: NA
v_gene: TRBV5-4
CDR3aa: CASSLGRGETQYF
CDR3nt: TGTGCCAGCAGCTTGGGGCGGGGTGAGACCCAGTACTTC

j_gene: TRBJ2-5
abundance: once
len: 17
d_gene: NA
v_gene: TRBV5-5
CDR3aa: CASSLALRAGRGETQYF
CDR3nt: TGTGCCAGCAGCTTGGCCCTCCGTGCAGGGCGGGGAGAGACCCAGTACTTC

j_gene: TRBJ2-3
abundance: NA
len: 16
d_gene: TRBD2
v_gene: TRBV18
CDR3aa: CASSPPLAGGPNTQYF
CDR3nt: TGTGCCAGCTCACCTCCACTAGCGGGGGGGCCAAATACGCAGTATTTT

j_gene: TRBJ2-1
abundance: NA
len: 16
d_gene: TRBD2
v_gene: TRBV5-5
CDR3aa: CASSSPGLASYNEQFF
CDR3nt: TGTGCCAGCAGCTCTCCGGGACTAGCGTCTTACAATGAGCAGTTCTTC

j_gene: TRBJ1-1
abundance: NA
len: 13
d_gene: NA
v_gene: TRBV6-5
CDR3aa: CASSPARYTEAFF
CDR3nt: TGTGCCAGCAGCCCGGCCAGGTACACTGAAGCTTTCTTT

j_gene: TRBJ1-6
abundance: NA
len: 13
d_gene: TRBD1
v_gene: TRBV6-5
CDR3aa: CASSQGQGTPLHF
CDR3nt: TGTGCCAGCAGTCAAGGACAGGGAACACCCCTCCACTTT

j_gene: TRBJ1-6
abundance: NA
len: 16
d_gene: NA
v_gene: TRBV11-2
CDR3aa: CASSLVQGVGGSPLHF
CDR3nt: TGTGCCAGCAGCTTAGTCCAGGGAGTCGGGGGTTCACCCCTCCACTTT

j_gene: TRBJ2-3
abundance: few
len: 13
d_gene: NA
v_gene: TRBV5-4
CDR3aa: CASSLGGTDTQYF
CDR3nt: TGTGCCAGCAGCTTGGGGGGGACAGATACGCAGTATTTT

j_gene: TRBJ1-2
abundance: once
len: 14
d_gene: TRBD1
v_gene: TRBV30
CDR3aa: CAWTSSTGYHGYTF
CDR3nt: TGTGCCTGGACCTCGTCGACAGGGTACCATGGCTACACCTTC

j_gene: TRBJ1-2
abundance: NA
len: 14
d_gene: NA
v_gene: TRBV7-6
CDR3aa: CASSVNREGYGYTF
CDR3nt: TGTGCCAGCAGCGTTAACAGGGAGGGCTATGGCTACACCTTC

j_gene: TRBJ2-5
abundance: NA
len: 15
d_gene: NA
v_gene: TRBV2
CDR3aa: CASSVDRAGQETQYF
CDR3nt: TGTGCCAGCAGTGTTGACCGCGCCGGCCAAGAGACCCAGTACTTC

j_gene: TRBJ2-1
abundance: few
len: 16
d_gene: TRBD2
v_gene: TRBV7-2
CDR3aa: CASTQTETSGGLEQFF
CDR3nt: TGTGCCAGCACCCAAACGGAAACTAGCGGGGGCCTTGAGCAGTTCTTC

j_gene: TRBJ2-2
abundance: NA
len: 13
d_gene: NA
v_gene: TRBV27
CDR3aa: CASSYRITGELFF
CDR3nt: TGTGCCAGCAGTTACAGGATTACCGGGGAGCTGTTTTTT

j_gene: TRBJ2-7
abundance: NA
len: 14
d_gene: TRBD1
v_gene: TRBV2
CDR3aa: CASSEETGFNEQYF
CDR3nt: TGTGCCAGCAGTGAAGAGACAGGGTTCAACGAGCAGTACTTC

j_gene: TRBJ2-2
abundance: once
len: 14
d_gene: TRBD1
v_gene: TRBV5-4
CDR3aa: CASSTGQRGGELFF
CDR3nt: TGTGCCAGCAGCACGGGACAGCGAGGCGGGGAGCTGTTTTTT

j_gene: TRBJ2-3
abundance: NA
len: 14
d_gene: TRBD2
v_gene: TRBV5-1
CDR3aa: CASSPVAGADTQYF
CDR3nt: TGCGCCAGCAGCCCCGTGGCGGGGGCAGATACGCAGTATTTT

j_gene: TRBJ1-2
abundance: NA
len: 14
d_gene: NA
v_gene: TRBV30
CDR3aa: CAGGGDTRNYGYTF
CDR3nt: TGTGCTGGAGGAGGGGACACACGTAACTATGGCTACACCTTC

j_gene: TRBJ2-7
abundance: NA
len: 15
d_gene: TRBD1
v_gene: TRBV28
CDR3aa: CASSIPGQGAGEQYF
CDR3nt: TGTGCCAGCAGTATCCCGGGACAGGGGGCTGGGGAGCAGTACTTC

j_gene: TRBJ2-5
abundance: NA
len: 14
d_gene: TRBD2
v_gene: TRBV27
CDR3aa: CASSFAGGKETQYF
CDR3nt: TGTGCCAGCAGTTTCGCGGGGGGTAAAGAGACCCAGTACTTC

j_gene: TRBJ2-3
abundance: NA
len: 16
d_gene: TRBD2
v_gene: TRBV5-1
CDR3aa: CASSLGGLARTDTQYF
CDR3nt: TGCGCCAGCAGCTTGGGGGGACTAGCCCGCACAGATACGCAGTATTTT

j_gene: TRBJ2-7
abundance: NA
len: 14
d_gene: TRBD1
v_gene: TRBV18
CDR3aa: CASSEGTASYEQYF
CDR3nt: TGTGCCAGCTCAGAGGGGACAGCCTCCTACGAGCAGTACTTC

j_gene: TRBJ1-6
abundance: NA
len: 15
d_gene: TRBD1
v_gene: TRBV4-1
CDR3aa: CASSQDEGASSPLHF
CDR3nt: TGCGCCAGCAGCCAAGATGAGGGGGCCAGTTCACCCCTCCACTTT

j_gene: TRBJ1-4
abundance: NA
len: 15
d_gene: TRBD1
v_gene: TRBV19
CDR3aa: CASRDGQASNEKLFF
CDR3nt: TGTGCCAGCCGCGACGGACAGGCCTCTAATGAAAAACTGTTTTTT

j_gene: TRBJ2-6
abundance: NA
len: 16
d_gene: TRBD1
v_gene: TRBV5-5
CDR3aa: CASSLRDSSGANVLTF
CDR3nt: TGTGCCAGCAGCTTGCGGGACAGCTCTGGGGCCAACGTCCTGACTTTC

j_gene: TRBJ1-2
abundance: NA
len: 12
d_gene: NA
v_gene: TRBV29-1
CDR3aa: CSVEEGTYGYTF
CDR3nt: TGCAGCGTTGAGGAGGGAACCTATGGCTACACCTTC

j_gene: TRBJ1-6
abundance: NA
len: 15
d_gene: TRBD1
v_gene: TRBV6-5
CDR3aa: CASSQGASYNSPLHF
CDR3nt: TGTGCCAGCTCACAGGGGGCCTCCTATAATTCACCCCTCCACTTT

j_gene: TRBJ2-3
abundance: NA
len: 15
d_gene: NA
v_gene: TRBV5-4
CDR3aa: CASSLTGGRADTQYF
CDR3nt: TGTGCCAGCAGCTTGACTGGGGGCAGGGCAGATACGCAGTATTTT

j_gene: TRBJ1-1
abundance: NA
len: 13
d_gene: NA
v_gene: TRBV10-2
CDR3aa: CASSPTGYTEAFF
CDR3nt: TGCGCCAGCAGTCCTACAGGATACACTGAAGCTTTCTTT

j_gene: TRBJ2-5
abundance: NA
len: 16
d_gene: TRBD2
v_gene: TRBV9
CDR3aa: CASSAGSGGSQETQYF
CDR3nt: TGTGCCAGCAGTGCCGGTAGCGGGGGGTCTCAAGAGACCCAGTACTTC

j_gene: TRBJ2-2
abundance: NA
len: 15
d_gene: NA
v_gene: TRBV9
CDR3aa: CASSARGAAGGELFF
CDR3nt: TGTGCCAGCAGCGCACGCGGGGCTGCTGGCGGGGAGCTGTTTTTT

j_gene: TRBJ1-2
abundance: NA
len: 13
d_gene: NA
v_gene: TRBV5-1
CDR3aa: CASSLQGDYGYTF
CDR3nt: TGCGCCAGCAGCTTGCAGGGTGACTATGGCTACACCTTC

j_gene: TRBJ2-5
abundance: once
len: 14
d_gene: TRBD1
v_gene: TRBV2
CDR3aa: CASKYGQGVETQYF
CDR3nt: TGTGCCAGCAAGTACGGACAGGGTGTCGAGACCCAGTACTTC

j_gene: TRBJ2-2
abundance: once
len: 13
d_gene: NA
v_gene: TRBV11-3
CDR3aa: CASSLGLSGELFF
CDR3nt: TGTGCCAGCAGCTTAGGCTTATCCGGGGAGCTGTTTTTT

j_gene: TRBJ1-2
abundance: NA
len: 14
d_gene: NA
v_gene: TRBV6-6
CDR3aa: CASSYGQFNYGYTF
CDR3nt: TGTGCCAGCAGTTACGGACAGTTCAACTATGGCTACACCTTC

j_gene: TRBJ2-3
abundance: NA
len: 15
d_gene: TRBD1
v_gene: TRBV7-2
CDR3aa: CASSLGTGHTDTQYF
CDR3nt: TGTGCCAGCAGCTTAGGGACAGGACACACAGATACGCAGTATTTT

j_gene: TRBJ2-3
abundance: NA
len: 14
d_gene: NA
v_gene: TRBV5-1
CDR3aa: CASSPDGGTDTQYF
CDR3nt: TGCGCCAGCAGCCCGGACGGAGGCACAGATACGCAGTATTTT

j_gene: TRBJ2-7
abundance: NA
len: 17
d_gene: TRBD2
v_gene: TRBV2
CDR3aa: CASRRGTTSGGAYEQYF
CDR3nt: TGTGCCAGCAGGAGGGGGACGACTAGCGGGGGGGCCTACGAGCAGTACTTC

j_gene: TRBJ1-3
abundance: NA
len: 16
d_gene: TRBD1
v_gene: TRBV18
CDR3aa: CASSSGQGLSGNTIYF
CDR3nt: TGTGCCAGCTCATCGGGACAGGGCCTCTCTGGAAACACCATATATTTT

j_gene: TRBJ1-2
abundance: NA
len: 13
d_gene: NA
v_gene: TRBV18
CDR3aa: CASSPRVGYGYTF
CDR3nt: TGTGCCAGCTCACCACGGGTCGGCTATGGCTACACCTTC

j_gene: TRBJ2-5
abundance: NA
len: 14
d_gene: NA
v_gene: TRBV11-2
CDR3aa: CASSSSGAMETQYF
CDR3nt: TGTGCCAGCAGCTCCTCGGGGGCGATGGAGACCCAGTACTTC

j_gene: TRBJ2-3
abundance: NA
len: 14
d_gene: TRBD2
v_gene: TRBV5-1
CDR3aa: CASSPSGGAYTQYF
CDR3nt: TGCGCCAGCAGCCCTAGCGGGGGGGCTTATACGCAGTATTTT

j_gene: TRBJ1-3
abundance: once
len: 13
d_gene: NA
v_gene: TRBV6-1
CDR3aa: CASSGDVGNTIYF
CDR3nt: TGTGCCAGCAGTGGGGACGTTGGAAACACCATATATTTT

j_gene: TRBJ1-1
abundance: NA
len: 15
d_gene: TRBD1
v_gene: TRBV14
CDR3aa: CASSQGTGGHTEAFF
CDR3nt: TGTGCCAGCAGCCAAGGGACAGGGGGCCATACTGAAGCTTTCTTT